Each of the 2 T cell receptor beta chains below was sequenced from the same sample in a study of regulatory T cells in long-lasting Graves disease. Building of the TCR beta libraries involved iRepertoire HTBI primers and Arm-PCR of CDR3 regions. TCRdb re-analysed the multiplex PCR reads in MiXCR, keeping a single row per CDR3 protein. The data show 350,000 to 500,000 distinct CDR3 sequences, roughly a fifth seen once. Time point denoted: persistent/refractory GD, antithyroid drugs over 5 years with positive TRAb. Extracted PBMC RNA gave rise to the TCR library. Specimen: peripheral blood mononuclear cells (PBMCs), collected when the disease was refractory, from a patient treated with antithyroid drugs. These receptors all stem from a female donor with Graves disease.

In its sample, this clonotype was seen many times. The V gene is TRBV12-3 or TRBV12-4, the J gene TRBJ1-5; TRBD1 might be the D (6 bases). This CDR3 comprises 16 residues. Between the trimmed V and J ends, which lost 6 bases and 2 bases, there was a span of 17 bases. CDR3 in amino acids: CASSLSPQGGNQPQHF. CDR3 in DNA: TGTGCCAGCAGCCTAAGCCCACAGGGCGGCAATCAGCCCCAGCATTTT.

In this sample, this clonotype turned up a few times. CDR3 region: CASSPNLLAGVGETQYF. The CDR3 DNA reads as TGTGCCAGCAGCCCGAACTTGCTAGCGGGAGTTGGAGAGACCCAGTACTTC. This chain uses TRBV4-2 with TRBJ2-5, with 10 positions matching TRBD2. Trimming removed 4 bases from V and 4 bases from J; junction bases left unmatched: 12. This CDR3 region has 17 residues. Per the germline V gene, CDR1 is LGHNA and CDR2 is YNFKEQ.